This T cell receptor beta chain was recorded in a study of blood T cells in healthy people across ages. Alongside a J-beta primer mix, a sample-barcoded 5' primer served in a second PCR lasting about 7 to 11 cycles. TCRdb recomputed calls from the 5' RACE reads with MiXCR, one row per CDR3 protein. This sample has 800,000 or so distinct CDR3 sequences, with 25% found just once. These data also featured in a second study, about T cells of mothers and their children.

The sequenced material came from blood. The sequence was obtained from a boy aged 5-17 years in good health.

CDR3 protein: CASSVGTGTTGNTIYF. DNA of the CDR3: TGTGCCAGCAGCGTGGGGACAGGGACGACTGGAAACACCATATATTTT. The J gene is TRBJ1-3, the V gene TRBV11-2; 9 bases fit TRBD1. The V and J ends lost 5 bases and 2 bases, in that order; junction bases with no gene match: 7. The CDR3 has 16 amino acids. CDR1 and CDR2 from the germline V gene are SGHAT and FQNNGV.